These T cell receptor beta chains were read from a single sample in a study of blood T cell repertoires in COVID-19. Here immunoSEQ multiplex PCR was the method, and the copy in TCRdb shows in-frame clones only, minus some. The table shows 180,000 or so clones, with 65% to 80% occurring only once. The sequencing sample was made of peripheral blood. The source is a man in his forties or fifties who had recovered from COVID-19. Both conserved end residues are part of each CDR3. D genes are given only for firm matches. Part of the rows lack a size; the others show once, few, many or a class for expanded clones.

v_gene	j_gene	d_gene	abundance	CDR3nt	CDR3aa
TRBV10-3	TRBJ1-2	-	-	TGTGCCATCAGACCGCGACAGGATAACTATGGCTACACCTTC	CAIRPRQDNYGYTF
TRBV6-6	TRBJ1-3	-	-	TGTGCCAGCAGCCGAGACGCTCAAGCGTGGGGAAACACCATATATTTT	CASSRDAQAWGNTIYF
TRBV30	TRBJ1-1	-	-	TGTGCCTGGAGTGTCGGTATACCGAACACTGAAGCTTTCTTT	CAWSVGIPNTEAFF
TRBV3-1/TRBV3-2	TRBJ2-1	TRBD2	-	TGTGCCAGCAGCCAAGATCCCGGGACTAGCGGGAGGCAGAACAATGAGCAGTTCTTC	CASSQDPGTSGRQNNEQFF
TRBV16	TRBJ2-7	-	-	TGTGCCAGCAGCCGAACTTCTGGGGCGAACGAGCAGTACTTC	CASSRTSGANEQYF
TRBV19	TRBJ1-5	TRBD1	few	TGTGCCAGTAGTATTAGGACAGGGTCTTGGTTCAATCAGCCCCAGCATTTT	CASSIRTGSWFNQPQHF
TRBV6-2/TRBV6-3	TRBJ2-5	TRBD2	once	TGTGCCAGCAGTCTCGCCTCTACAATAGCGGGAGGGCCCGGAGAGACCCAGTACTTC	CASSLASTIAGGPGETQYF
TRBV28	TRBJ1-2	TRBD1	-	TGTGCCAGCACCGGGGGACAGAGATTACTCTTC	CASTGGQRLLF
TRBV19	TRBJ2-7	TRBD2	-	TGTGCCAGTAGTCGTTCGGGACTAGCGGGAAACGAGCAGTACTTC	CASSRSGLAGNEQYF
TRBV7-3	TRBJ2-3	TRBD2	-	TGTGCCAGCAGCACAGGACTAGCGGGACCCGCGGATACGCAGTATTTT	CASSTGLAGPADTQYF
TRBV27	TRBJ1-1	-	-	TGTGCCAGCAGTTTACTGGGGACCGGGGGTATGAACACTGAAGCTTTCTTT	CASSLLGTGGMNTEAFF
TRBV20-1	TRBJ2-1	-	-	TGCAGTGCTAGTGAGGCGGGATTCTACAATGAGCAGTTCTTC	CSASEAGFYNEQFF
TRBV7-8	TRBJ1-2	TRBD1	-	TGTGCCAGCAGCTACCGGGACAGGGGGCTTGGAGGCTACACCTTC	CASSYRDRGLGGYTF
TRBV28	TRBJ1-4	-	-	TGTGCCAGCGGGGGGGGGCTTATTGAAAAACTGTTTTTT	CASGGGLIEKLFF
TRBV6-1	TRBJ1-5	TRBD1	once	TGTGCCAGCAGTGAAGCCGGGACAGGGGGCTGGCCCCAGCATTTT	CASSEAGTGGWPQHF
TRBV28	TRBJ2-7	TRBD1	-	TGTGCCAGCAGCCGGCTTCCAGGGGGCGAGCAGTACTTC	CASSRLPGGEQYF
TRBV6-5	TRBJ1-4	-	-	TGTGCCAGCAAAGGGGCAGATGAAAAACTGTTTTTT	CASKGADEKLFF
TRBV29-1	TRBJ1-2	TRBD1	-	TGCAGCGTTGAAGACCCAGGGGGTCACGGCTACACCTTC	CSVEDPGGHGYTF
TRBV6-5	TRBJ2-1	-	-	TGTGCCAGCAGTTTAGGAGGGCCTTATGAGCAGTTCTTC	CASSLGGPYEQFF
TRBV7-6	TRBJ2-5	TRBD1	-	TGTGCCAGCAGTCGGGACAGAGAGACCCAGTACTTC	CASSRDRETQYF
TRBV19	TRBJ2-7	TRBD2	-	TGTGCCAGTAGGCGGGAGTCCGTCTCCGAGCAGTACTTC	CASRRESVSEQYF
TRBV11-2	TRBJ2-3	TRBD1	-	TGTGCCAGCAGGGGGGACAGTTCGGGGCCAGATACGCAGTATTTT	CASRGDSSGPDTQYF
TRBV19	TRBJ1-1	-	-	TGTGCCAGTAGTATAGGGACAGCGAACACTGAAGCTTTCTTT	CASSIGTANTEAFF
TRBV6-2/TRBV6-3	TRBJ1-1	TRBD1	-	TGTGCCAGCAGTTACACATATGACAGGGGAGCTTTCTTT	CASSYTYDRGAFF
TRBV7-2	TRBJ2-1	TRBD2	-	TGTGCCAGCAGCTTAAGAGCGGGGCAGGTGGTCTACAATGAGCAGTTCTTC	CASSLRAGQVVYNEQFF
TRBV11-2	TRBJ2-1	-	-	TGTGCCAGCAGCCTCAGGTCGGGAGCGAACAATGAGCAGTTCTTC	CASSLRSGANNEQFF
TRBV7-9	TRBJ1-2	-	-	TGTGCCAGCGGAGCCACTAACTATGGCTACACCTTC	CASGATNYGYTF
TRBV5-4	TRBJ2-7	TRBD1	-	TGTGCCAGCAGCGTCGACAGGGCTGAGTACGAGCAGTACTTC	CASSVDRAEYEQYF
TRBV19	TRBJ2-6	-	-	TGTGCCAGTAGTATAGACAGGGCCGGTGGGGCCAACGTCCTGACTTTC	CASSIDRAGGANVLTF
TRBV7-2	TRBJ2-5	-	-	TGTGCCAGCAGATCGTGGGGCAGTGTACAAGAGACCCAGTACTTC	CASRSWGSVQETQYF
TRBV19	TRBJ1-1	TRBD1	-	TGTGCCAGTAGTAGCGACAGGGGTAACACTGAAGCTTTCTTT	CASSSDRGNTEAFF
TRBV4-3	TRBJ1-1	-	once	TGCGCCAGCAGCCAAAGGCCCGGGAAGGGAGGTATCAGTATGAACACTGAAGCTTTCTTT	CASSQRPGKGGISMNTEAFF
TRBV5-1	TRBJ2-4	-	-	TGCGCCACCCAGGTTGTTAATCGAGCCAAAAACATTCAGTACTTC	CATQVVNRAKNIQYF
TRBV5-6	TRBJ2-7	TRBD2	-	TGTGCCAGCAGCTTACTAGCGGGAGGGCAGTACTTC	CASSLLAGGQYF
TRBV2	TRBJ1-2	TRBD1	-	TGTGCCAGCAGAACGGACAGGCTGGGCGGCTACACCTTC	CASRTDRLGGYTF
TRBV7-9	TRBJ2-6	-	-	TGTGCCAGCAGCTTAGACAGGAACGTCCTGACTTTC	CASSLDRNVLTF
TRBV7-8	TRBJ2-7	-	-	TGTGCCAGCAGCTCGTACGCGGAGAGCTCCTACGAGCAGTACTTC	CASSSYAESSYEQYF
TRBV12-5	TRBJ2-7	TRBD2	-	TGTGCTAGTGGTTTAGGACTAGCGGGTACTGGGGAGCAGTACTTC	CASGLGLAGTGEQYF
TRBV9	TRBJ2-6	-	-	TGTGCCAGCAGCGCACAGGGTGGAGGGGCCAACGTCCTGACTTTC	CASSAQGGGANVLTF
TRBV24-1	TRBJ2-3	-	-	TGTGCCACCAGTGACGATTCAACTAGCACAGATACGCAGTATTTT	CATSDDSTSTDTQYF
TRBV7-8	TRBJ2-3	TRBD2	-	TGTGCCAGCAGCTTAGCGTTGACTAGCGGGGCTAGCACAGATACGCAGTATTTT	CASSLALTSGASTDTQYF
TRBV19	TRBJ2-6	-	-	TGTGCCAGTAGTATTGGCGGGGTGTCGGCCAACGTCCTGACTTTC	CASSIGGVSANVLTF
TRBV6-2/TRBV6-3	TRBJ2-2	TRBD2	few	TGTGCCAGCAGTCGCCCCGGACTAGCGGGAGCCGGGGAGCTGTTTTTT	CASSRPGLAGAGELFF
TRBV5-4	TRBJ2-6	TRBD2	-	TGTGCCAGCCGGGGAGGGTCGGCGTCTGGGGCCAACGTCCTGACTTTC	CASRGGSASGANVLTF
TRBV6-5	TRBJ2-7	TRBD1	few	TGTGCCAGCCACACCGGGACAGCATCCTACGAGCAGTACTTC	CASHTGTASYEQYF
TRBV6-5	TRBJ2-1	TRBD2	-	TGTGCCAGCACCGGGGGGGGTCCACCCAATGAGCAGTTCTTC	CASTGGGPPNEQFF
TRBV11-2	TRBJ2-2	TRBD1	-	TGTGCCAGCAGCAAACCGGGACAGACGAACACCGGGGAGCTGTTTTTT	CASSKPGQTNTGELFF
TRBV6-2/TRBV6-3	TRBJ2-1	TRBD2	-	TGTGCCAGCAGTTACCCCCCAGCGGGAGGTCCGGGTGAGCAGTTCTTC	CASSYPPAGGPGEQFF
TRBV7-9	TRBJ2-5	-	-	TGTGCCAGCACCCCTTTGGGGGGAAACAAAGAGACCCAGTACTTC	CASTPLGGNKETQYF
TRBV19	TRBJ2-2	TRBD1	-	TGTGCCAGTAGTAGTTCGACAGGGTTCGGGGAGCTGTTTTTT	CASSSSTGFGELFF
TRBV6-5	TRBJ2-1	TRBD2	-	TGTGCCAGCTCCTCCGGACTAGCTTTCGATGAGCAGTTCTTC	CASSSGLAFDEQFF